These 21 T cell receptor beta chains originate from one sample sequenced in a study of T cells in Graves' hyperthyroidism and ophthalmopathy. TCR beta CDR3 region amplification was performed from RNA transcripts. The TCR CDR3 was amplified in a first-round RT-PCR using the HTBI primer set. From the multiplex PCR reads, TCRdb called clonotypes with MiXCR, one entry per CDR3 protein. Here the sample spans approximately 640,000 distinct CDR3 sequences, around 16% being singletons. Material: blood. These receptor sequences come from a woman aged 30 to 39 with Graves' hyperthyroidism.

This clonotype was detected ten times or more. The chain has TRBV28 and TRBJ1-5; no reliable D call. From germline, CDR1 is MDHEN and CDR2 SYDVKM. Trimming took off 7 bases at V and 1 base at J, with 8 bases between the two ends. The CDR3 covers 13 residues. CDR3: CASIPRSNQPQHF. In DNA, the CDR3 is TGTGCCAGCATACCCAGGAGCAATCAGCCCCAGCATTTT.

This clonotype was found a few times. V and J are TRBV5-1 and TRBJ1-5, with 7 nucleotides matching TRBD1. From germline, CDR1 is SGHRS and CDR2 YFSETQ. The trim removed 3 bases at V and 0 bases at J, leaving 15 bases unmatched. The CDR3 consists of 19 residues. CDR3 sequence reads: CASSYGRIGDSHSNQPQHF. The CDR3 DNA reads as TGCGCCAGCAGCTATGGCCGCATAGGGGACAGTCATAGCAATCAGCCCCAGCATTTT.

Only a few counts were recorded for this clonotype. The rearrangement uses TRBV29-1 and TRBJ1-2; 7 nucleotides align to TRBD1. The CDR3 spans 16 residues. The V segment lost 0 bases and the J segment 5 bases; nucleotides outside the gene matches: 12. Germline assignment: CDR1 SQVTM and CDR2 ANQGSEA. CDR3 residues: CSVEDPGQRGRYGYTF. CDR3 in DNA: TGCAGCGTTGAAGACCCGGGACAGAGGGGACGGTATGGCTACACCTTC.

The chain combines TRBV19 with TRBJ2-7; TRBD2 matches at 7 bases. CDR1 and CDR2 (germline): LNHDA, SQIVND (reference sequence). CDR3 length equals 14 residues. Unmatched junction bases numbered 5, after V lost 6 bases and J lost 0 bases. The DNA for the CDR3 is TGTGCCAGTAGACCAACGGGGGGCTCCTACGAGCAGTACTTC. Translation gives CASRPTGGSYEQYF.

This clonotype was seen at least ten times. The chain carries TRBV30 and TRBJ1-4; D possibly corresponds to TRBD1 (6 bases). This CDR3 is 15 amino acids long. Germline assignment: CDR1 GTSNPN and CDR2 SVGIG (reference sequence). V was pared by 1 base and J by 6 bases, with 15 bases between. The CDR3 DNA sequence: TGTGCCTGGAGTGCAACACGGGGGCGCGATGAAAAACTGTTTTTT. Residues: CAWSATRGRDEKLFF.

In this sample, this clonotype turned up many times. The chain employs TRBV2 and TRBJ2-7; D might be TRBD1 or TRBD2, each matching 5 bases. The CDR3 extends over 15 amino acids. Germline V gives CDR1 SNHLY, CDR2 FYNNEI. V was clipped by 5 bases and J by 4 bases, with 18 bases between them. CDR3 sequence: CASSLSGTLTYEQYF. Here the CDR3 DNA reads TGTGCCAGCAGTTTATCCGGGACCCTCACATACGAGCAGTACTTC. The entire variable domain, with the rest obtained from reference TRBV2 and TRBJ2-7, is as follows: EPEVTQTPSHQVTQMGQEVILRCVPISNHLYFYWYRQILGQKVEFLVSFYNNEISEKSEIFDDQFSVERPDGSNFTLKIRSTKLEDSAMYFCASSLSGTLTYEQYFGPGTRLTVT.

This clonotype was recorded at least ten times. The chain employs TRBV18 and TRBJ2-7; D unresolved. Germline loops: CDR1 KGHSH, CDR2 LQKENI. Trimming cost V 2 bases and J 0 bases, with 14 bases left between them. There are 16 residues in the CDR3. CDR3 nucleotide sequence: TGTGCCAGCTCACCAAATCGCCACGGAAGCTCCTACGAGCAGTACTTC. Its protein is CASSPNRHGSSYEQYF.

DNA for the CDR3: TGTGCCAGCAGCAAAAGAGGAGACCGGCGGTACGAGCAGTACTTC. Protein: CASSKRGDRRYEQYF. This sequence joins TRBV5-6 and TRBJ2-7, with no clear D. Trimming stripped 4 bases from V and 4 bases from J, with 18 bases between. Germline CDR1 and CDR2: SGHDT and YYEEEE. The CDR3 covers 15 residues.

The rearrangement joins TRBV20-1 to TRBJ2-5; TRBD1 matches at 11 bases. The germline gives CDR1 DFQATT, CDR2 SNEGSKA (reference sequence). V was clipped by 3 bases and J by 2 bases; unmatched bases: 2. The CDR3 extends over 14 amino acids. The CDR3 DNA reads TGCAGTGCTAGTAGGGACAGGGGGCAAGAGACCCAGTACTTC. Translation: CSASRDRGQETQYF.

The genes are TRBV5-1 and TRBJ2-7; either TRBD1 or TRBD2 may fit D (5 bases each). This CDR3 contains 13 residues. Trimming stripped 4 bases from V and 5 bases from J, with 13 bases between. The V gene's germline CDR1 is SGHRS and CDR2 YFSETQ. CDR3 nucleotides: TGCGCCAGCAGCCGGGGCTTTCCTCACGAGCAGTACTTC. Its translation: CASSRGFPHEQYF.

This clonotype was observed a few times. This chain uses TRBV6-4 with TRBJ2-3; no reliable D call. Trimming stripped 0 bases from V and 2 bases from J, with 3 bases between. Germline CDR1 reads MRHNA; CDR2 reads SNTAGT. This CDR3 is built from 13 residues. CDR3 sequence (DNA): TGTGCCAGCAGTGACTCCCTCACAGATACGCAGTATTTT. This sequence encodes CASSDSLTDTQYF.

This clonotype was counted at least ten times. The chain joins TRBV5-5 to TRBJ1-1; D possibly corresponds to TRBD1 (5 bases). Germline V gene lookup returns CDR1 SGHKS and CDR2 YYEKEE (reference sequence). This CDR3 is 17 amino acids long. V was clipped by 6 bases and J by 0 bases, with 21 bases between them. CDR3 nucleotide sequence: TGTGCCAGCACCCCCCAGGGACGTACCCACATGAACACTGAAGCTTTCTTT. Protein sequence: CASTPQGRTHMNTEAFF.

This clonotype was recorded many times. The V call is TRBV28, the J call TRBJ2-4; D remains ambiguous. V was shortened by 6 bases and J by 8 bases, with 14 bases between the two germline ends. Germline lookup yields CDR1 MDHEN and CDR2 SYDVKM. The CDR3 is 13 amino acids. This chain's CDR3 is CASSRPRSDIQYF. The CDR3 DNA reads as TGTGCCAGCAGCCGACCCAGGAGTGACATTCAGTACTTC. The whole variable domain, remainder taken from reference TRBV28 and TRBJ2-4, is DVKVTQSSRYLVKRTGEKVFLECVQDMDHENMFWYRQDPGLGLRLIYFSYDVKMKEKGDIPEGYSVSREKKERFSLILESASTNQTSMYLCASSRPRSDIQYFGAGTRLSVL.

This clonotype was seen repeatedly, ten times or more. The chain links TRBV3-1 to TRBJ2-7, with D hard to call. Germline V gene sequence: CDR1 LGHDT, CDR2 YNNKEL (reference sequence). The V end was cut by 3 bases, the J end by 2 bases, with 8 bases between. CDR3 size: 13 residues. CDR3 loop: CASSHSHTYEQYF. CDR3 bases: TGTGCCAGCAGCCATTCCCATACCTACGAGCAGTACTTC.

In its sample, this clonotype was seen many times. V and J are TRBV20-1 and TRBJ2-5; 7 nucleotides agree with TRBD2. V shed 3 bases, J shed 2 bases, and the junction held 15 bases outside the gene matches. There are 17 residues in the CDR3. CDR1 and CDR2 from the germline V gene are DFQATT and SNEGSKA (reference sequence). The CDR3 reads CSARGVGAGVGQETQYF. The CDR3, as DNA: TGCAGTGCTAGGGGTGTCGGCGCGGGAGTGGGTCAAGAGACCCAGTACTTC.

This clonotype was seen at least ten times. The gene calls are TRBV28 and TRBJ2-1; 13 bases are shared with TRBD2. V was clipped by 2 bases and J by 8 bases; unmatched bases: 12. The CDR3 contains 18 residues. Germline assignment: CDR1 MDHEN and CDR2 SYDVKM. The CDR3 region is CASSLTVGTSGKIHEQFF. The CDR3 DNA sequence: TGTGCCAGCAGTTTAACCGTAGGGACTAGCGGGAAGATCCATGAGCAGTTCTTC.

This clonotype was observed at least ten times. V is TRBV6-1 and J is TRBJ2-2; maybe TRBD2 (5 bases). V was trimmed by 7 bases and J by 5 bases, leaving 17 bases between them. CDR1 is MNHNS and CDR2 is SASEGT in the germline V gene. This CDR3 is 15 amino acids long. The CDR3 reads CASTPVWTGTGELFF. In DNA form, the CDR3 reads TGTGCCAGCACCCCCGTTTGGACGGGGACCGGGGAGCTGTTTTTT.

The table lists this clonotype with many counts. This CDR3 reads CASSEILPSGEGNEQFF. CDR3 sequence (DNA): TGCGCCAGCAGTGAGATCCTACCGTCTGGGGAAGGCAATGAGCAGTTCTTC. This chain uses TRBV10-1 with TRBJ2-1; D is uncertain. The CDR3 is 17 amino acids. Germline V gives CDR1 WNHNN, CDR2 SYGVQD (reference sequence). The V and J ends lost 2 bases and 6 bases respectively, with 20 bases between them.

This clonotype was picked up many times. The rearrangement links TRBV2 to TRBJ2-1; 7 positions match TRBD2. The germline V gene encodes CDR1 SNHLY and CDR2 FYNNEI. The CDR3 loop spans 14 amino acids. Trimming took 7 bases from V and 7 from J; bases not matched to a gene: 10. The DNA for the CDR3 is TGTGCCAGCACCCAGGGCAGACTAGCAAATGAGCAGTTCTTC. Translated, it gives CASTQGRLANEQFF.

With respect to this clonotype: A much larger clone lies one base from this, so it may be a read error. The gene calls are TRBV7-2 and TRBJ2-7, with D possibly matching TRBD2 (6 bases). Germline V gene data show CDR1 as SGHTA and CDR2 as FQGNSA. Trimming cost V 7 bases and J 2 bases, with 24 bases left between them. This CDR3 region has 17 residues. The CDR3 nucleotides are TGTGCCAGCACCCTAAAGAGAGGCGGGGCCAGGGCCTACGAGCAGTACTTC. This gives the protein CASTLKRGGARAYEQYF.

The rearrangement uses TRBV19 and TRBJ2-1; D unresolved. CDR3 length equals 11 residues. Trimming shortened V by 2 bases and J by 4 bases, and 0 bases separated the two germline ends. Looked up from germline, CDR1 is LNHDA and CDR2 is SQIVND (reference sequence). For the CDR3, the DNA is TGTGCCAGTAGTATATACAATGAGCAGTTCTTC. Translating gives CASSIYNEQFF.